These 29 T cell receptor beta chains share one sample of origin, sequenced in a study of OX40 agonist ivuxolimab in advanced cancers. Assay used: immunoSEQ multiplex PCR; TCRdb lists only in-frame clones, some missing. The table has 15,000 to 20,000 clones, roughly 87% seen once. The sample in question was CD4+ or CD8+ T cells sorted from blood, obtained in a trial of the OX40 agonist ivuxolimab. The receptor source for this set is an adult with an advanced solid tumor such as melanoma, head and neck, liver or kidney cancer.

This sequence joins TRBV27 and TRBJ2-2, with TRBD1 matching 8 bases. Germline CDR1 is MNHEY and CDR2 is SMNVEV (reference sequence). V was clipped by 6 bases and J by 4 bases; unmatched bases: 7. This CDR3 contains 15 residues. In nucleotides, the CDR3 is TGTGCCAGCAGAGCTAGGACAGGGAGCACCGGGGAGCTGTTTTTT. Translating it yields CASRARTGSTGELFF.

This clone was recorded only once. V usage is TRBV21-1 and J usage is TRBJ2-5; TRBD2, the table's D call, was not compared with the DNA. TRBV21-1 is labeled a pseudogene. The CDR3 loop spans 15 amino acids. CDR3 in DNA: TGTGCCAGCAGCAAAAGGACTAGCGGACAAGAGACCCAGTACTTC. Translated: CASSKRTSGQETQYF.

The rearrangement links TRBV5-1 to TRBJ2-7; D unresolved. The V and J ends lost 5 bases and 7 bases respectively, with 13 bases between them. CDR1 and CDR2 from the germline V gene are SGHRS and YFSETQ. CDR3 length: 12 residues. DNA for the CDR3: TGCGCCAGCAGTTATGGGGAAGGTGAGCAGTACTTC. It translates to CASSYGEGEQYF.

The J gene is TRBJ2-3, the V gene TRBV27; no clear D gene. The CDR3 sequence is 13 residues long. Germline CDR1 is MNHEY and CDR2 is SMNVEV (reference sequence). Trimming stripped 1 base from V and 5 bases from J, with 7 bases between. Here the CDR3 reads CASSLLFGDTQYF. CDR3 DNA: TGTGCCAGCAGTTTATTGTTCGGAGATACGCAGTATTTT.

This clone rates as medium-sized. This sequence joins TRBV19 and TRBJ1-5, with D uncertain. Germline V gene data show CDR1 as LNHDA and CDR2 as SQIVND (reference sequence). Trimming took off 2 bases at V and 2 bases at J, with 13 bases between the two ends. CDR3 size: 16 residues. The CDR3: CASSISGPPGNQPQHF. The CDR3 DNA follows: TGTGCCAGTAGTATATCCGGGCCACCTGGCAATCAGCCCCAGCATTTT.

The chain has TRBV5-4 and TRBJ2-7; 9 nucleotides line up with TRBD1. Germline V gene lookup returns CDR1 SGHNT and CDR2 YYREEE (reference sequence). V trimming: 3 bases; J trimming: 1 base; junction bases outside the gene matches: 5. The CDR3 is 15 residues long. The CDR3 nucleotides read TGTGCCAGCAGCTGGGCCGGGACAGGGTCCTACGAGCAGTACTTC. Its translation is CASSWAGTGSYEQYF. Filled out from reference TRBV5-4 and TRBJ2-7, the complete variable domain reads ETGVTQSPTHLIKTRGQQVTLRCSSQSGHNTVSWYQQALGQGPQFIFQYYREEENGRGNFPPRFSGLQFPNYSSELNVNALELDDSALYLCASSWAGTGSYEQYFGPGTRLTVT.

V gene TRBV4-3 combines with J gene TRBJ1-1, with D hard to call. V was pared by 1 base and J by 1 base, with 4 bases between. The CDR3 contains 13 residues. Looked up from germline, CDR1 is LGHNA and CDR2 is YSLEER. The CDR3 DNA is TGCGCCAGCAGCCAAGGAACGAACACTGAAGCTTTCTTT. Its protein product is CASSQGTNTEAFF.

The genes are TRBV13 and TRBJ2-7; 7 positions match TRBD2. The CDR3 totals 15 residues. V shed 6 bases and J 4 bases; nucleotides not matched to a gene: 12. Germline V CDR1 and CDR2: PRHDT, FYEKMQ (reference sequence). For the CDR3, the DNA is TGTGCCAGCAGTTTTAGGACTAGTTCCTTTTACGAGCAGTACTTC. Its translation is CASSFRTSSFYEQYF.

The genes are TRBV28 and TRBJ1-1, with 7 bases fitting TRBD1. Trimming at V came to 5 bases and at J to 0 bases, leaving 9 bases not matched to a gene. Germline CDR1 and CDR2: MDHEN and SYDVKM. This CDR3 is built from 16 residues. CDR3 in amino acids: CASSPPQGNLNTEAFF. In nucleotides, the CDR3 is TGTGCCAGCAGTCCTCCACAGGGGAACCTGAACACTGAAGCTTTCTTT.

The chain couples TRBV11-2 to TRBJ2-5; 8 bases align to TRBD2. CDR1 and CDR2 (germline): SGHAT, FQNNGV. CDR3 length: 15 residues. Trimming at V came to 6 bases and at J to 4 bases, leaving 10 bases not matched to a gene. CDR3 coding DNA: TGTGCCAGCAGTTCTCCGGGACTAGGAAGAGAGACCCAGTACTTC. This translates into CASSSPGLGRETQYF.

The chain joins TRBV27 to TRBJ2-5; 9 bases agree with TRBD1. V dropped 6 bases and J dropped 2; count of bases not matched to a gene: 4. Germline lookup yields CDR1 MNHEY and CDR2 SMNVEV (reference sequence). The CDR3 runs 14 residues. CDR3 sequence reads: CASRQGALQETQYF. Here the CDR3 DNA reads TGTGCCAGCAGACAGGGGGCGCTTCAAGAGACCCAGTACTTC.

The rearrangement uses TRBV6-6 and TRBJ2-5; no firm D call. CDR1 MNHNY and CDR2 SVGAGI come from the germline V gene (reference sequence). The CDR3 consists of 12 residues. V lost 0 bases to trimming and J lost 4 bases, with 3 bases between them. In DNA, the CDR3 is TGTGCCAGCAGTTACTCGAGAGAGACCCAGTACTTC. It yields the protein CASSYSRETQYF.

The sample holds one count of this clone. CDR3 nucleotides: TGTGCCAGTAGTATAGAACCGGGCTCAGTGTATGGCTACACCTTC. Translation: CASSIEPGSVYGYTF. This rearrangement joins TRBV19 to TRBJ1-2; D is uncertain. Trimming cost V 0 bases and J 5 bases, with 13 bases left between them. The CDR3 covers 15 residues. Germline loops: CDR1 LNHDA, CDR2 SQIVND (reference sequence).

The V call is TRBV28, the J call TRBJ2-7, with 9 bases identical to TRBD2. Germline V gene data show CDR1 as MDHEN and CDR2 as SYDVKM. The CDR3 length is 14 residues. V trimming: 5 bases; J trimming: 4 bases; junction bases outside the gene matches: 6. CDR3 in amino acids: CASSVSGSRYEQYF. The CDR3 DNA sequence: TGTGCCAGCAGTGTTAGCGGGAGTAGGTACGAGCAGTACTTC.

The gene calls are TRBV4-1 and TRBJ2-3; 12 bases are a match to TRBD2. The CDR3 covers 16 residues. V lost 2 bases and J lost 4; bases outside the gene matches: 4. Germline V gene data show CDR1 as MGHRA and CDR2 as YSYEKL. The CDR3: CASSQRLAGEADTQYF. The CDR3 coding sequence is TGCGCCAGCAGCCAAAGACTAGCGGGAGAGGCAGATACGCAGTATTTT.

The V gene is TRBV7-3, the J gene TRBJ2-1; TRBD2 matches 9 bases. The CDR3 contains 15 residues. V was clipped by 5 bases and J by 9 bases; unmatched bases: 11. Germline lookup yields CDR1 SGHTA and CDR2 FQGTGA. The CDR3 DNA follows: TGTGCCAGCAGCCCCGTAGCGGGAGATCCTCTTGAGCAGTTCTTC. Translated, it gives CASSPVAGDPLEQFF. Using reference TRBV7-3 and TRBJ2-1 for the parts outside the CDR3, the full variable domain is GAGVSQTPSNKVTEKGKYVELRCDPISGHTALYWYRQSLGQGPEFLIYFQGTGAADDSGLPNDRFFAVRPEGSVSTLKIQRTERGDSAVYLCASSPVAGDPLEQFFGPGTRLTVL.

This rearrangement joins TRBV21-1 to TRBJ2-1; the DNA was not used to check the table's D call, TRBD2. TRBV21-1 is a known pseudogene. This CDR3 spans 14 amino acids. The CDR3 here is CASSDQRGYNEQFF. The DNA for the CDR3 is TGTGCCAGCAGTGACCAGCGGGGGTACAATGAGCAGTTCTTC.

This clone was observed a few times. This rearrangement joins TRBV9 to TRBJ2-2; TRBD2 aligns across 8 bases. CDR1 and CDR2 (germline): SGDLS, YYNGEE. CDR3 length: 14 residues. V shed 6 bases, J shed 7 bases, and the junction held 8 bases outside the gene matches. The CDR3 spells CASNDGRAFGELFF. The CDR3 DNA reads TGTGCCAGCAACGACGGGAGGGCCTTCGGGGAGCTGTTTTTT.

This chain joins TRBV11-3 and TRBJ2-3, with 7 bases that match TRBD2. The CDR3 is 16 amino acids. J was trimmed by 1 base and V by 3 bases; bases with no gene match: 7. CDR1 SGHNT and CDR2 YENEEA come from the germline V gene. The CDR3 nucleotides are TGTGCCAGCAGCTTGAGGCGGGAGCGGGGCACAGATACGCAGTATTTT. It translates to CASSLRRERGTDTQYF.

The rearrangement links TRBV6-6 to TRBJ2-1; D is ambiguous. V gave up 5 bases and J gave up 0 bases, with 11 bases separating them. The germline CDR1 and CDR2 sequences are MNHNY and SVGAGI (reference sequence). The length of the CDR3 is 15 residues. The CDR3 here is CASSSGSFSYNEQFF. The CDR3 region has the DNA TGTGCCAGCAGTAGTGGTTCTTTCTCCTACAATGAGCAGTTCTTC.

V usage is TRBV28 and J usage is TRBJ2-7; the D call may be TRBD1 or TRBD2 (5 bases each). The germline V gene encodes CDR1 MDHEN and CDR2 SYDVKM. With 3 bases removed from V and 0 bases from J, the gap between germline ends came to 12 bases. The CDR3 extends over 15 amino acids. CDR3 bases: TGTGCCAGCAGTTTTAGGGGACGGAGCTCCTACGAGCAGTACTTC. Residues: CASSFRGRSSYEQYF.

In nucleotides, the CDR3 is TGTGCCAGCAGCCGGGGATATGGGGACGCAGAGACCCAGTACTTC. Its translation is CASSRGYGDAETQYF. The genes are TRBV4-2 and TRBJ2-5; D might be TRBD1 or TRBD2, each matching 5 bases. V was cut by 4 bases and J by 4 bases, with 16 bases left in between. Germline V CDR1 and CDR2: LGHNA, YNFKEQ. This CDR3 is built from 15 residues.

V usage is TRBV6-5 and J usage is TRBJ2-3, with 8 bases fitting TRBD2. This CDR3 contains 16 residues. With V trimmed by 2 bases and J by 0 bases, 4 bases remained unmatched. The germline gives CDR1 MNHEY, CDR2 SVGAGI. CDR3 protein: CASSYTTSVSTDTQYF. In DNA, the CDR3 is TGTGCCAGCAGTTACACGACTAGCGTTAGCACAGATACGCAGTATTTT.

V usage is TRBV4-1 and J usage is TRBJ2-1; no definite D call. The V gene's germline CDR1 is MGHRA and CDR2 YSYEKL. Trimming left V 0 bases short and J 9 bases short, with 12 bases between. The CDR3 has 14 residues. The CDR3: CASSQETRRGEQFF. The CDR3 DNA reads TGCGCCAGCAGCCAAGAAACGAGGAGAGGTGAGCAGTTCTTC.

For this clone: An end of the junction does not agree with germline; a read error may underlie this. CDR3 sequence reads: CSVEGGQAPAVF. The CDR3 DNA follows: TGCAGCGTTGAAGGCGGCCAGGCTCCAGCCGTCTTC. This sequence joins TRBV29-1 and TRBJ2-1; D not resolved. This CDR3 contains 12 residues. The germline V gene encodes CDR1 SQVTM and CDR2 ANQGSEA.

The chain has TRBV14 and TRBJ2-1; TRBD2 is a possible D gene (6 bases). This CDR3 contains 14 residues. In germline, CDR1 is SGHDN, CDR2 FVKESK. Trimming took 1 base from V and 4 from J, leaving 8 bases between them. The DNA for the CDR3 is TGTGCCAGCAGCCAAGTCGGGGGTTACAATGAGCAGTTCTTC. Protein sequence: CASSQVGGYNEQFF.

The rearrangement joins TRBV5-6 to TRBJ2-5; 13 bases are shared with TRBD2. Germline-derived CDR1 and CDR2 are SGHDT and YYEEEE. The CDR3 is 17 residues long. The J segment lost 6 bases and the V segment lost 0 bases, leaving 8 bases of the junction unmatched. The CDR3 DNA sequence: TGTGCCAGCAGCTTGGGCGCTCCGACTAGCGGGAGGAAGACCCAGTACTTC. Translating it yields CASSLGAPTSGRKTQYF.

V is TRBV15 and J is TRBJ2-3; D not certain. There are 14 residues in the CDR3. Deletions cut 4 bases from V and 5 bases from J, with 13 bases between. Germline V gene data show CDR1 as LNHNV and CDR2 as YYDKDF (reference sequence). DNA for the CDR3: TGTGCCACCAGCACGGTAGGCCAGGAAGATACGCAGTATTTT. Translated, it gives CATSTVGQEDTQYF.

This chain uses TRBV27 with TRBJ2-7; possible D gene TRBD2, 6 bases. V lost 0 bases to trimming and J lost 1 base, with 10 bases between them. Looked up from germline, CDR1 is MNHEY and CDR2 is SMNVEV (reference sequence). This CDR3 contains 15 residues. In DNA, the CDR3 is TGTGCCAGCAGTTTATCGGGGACTGGTTCCTACGAGCAGTACTTC. This sequence encodes CASSLSGTGSYEQYF.